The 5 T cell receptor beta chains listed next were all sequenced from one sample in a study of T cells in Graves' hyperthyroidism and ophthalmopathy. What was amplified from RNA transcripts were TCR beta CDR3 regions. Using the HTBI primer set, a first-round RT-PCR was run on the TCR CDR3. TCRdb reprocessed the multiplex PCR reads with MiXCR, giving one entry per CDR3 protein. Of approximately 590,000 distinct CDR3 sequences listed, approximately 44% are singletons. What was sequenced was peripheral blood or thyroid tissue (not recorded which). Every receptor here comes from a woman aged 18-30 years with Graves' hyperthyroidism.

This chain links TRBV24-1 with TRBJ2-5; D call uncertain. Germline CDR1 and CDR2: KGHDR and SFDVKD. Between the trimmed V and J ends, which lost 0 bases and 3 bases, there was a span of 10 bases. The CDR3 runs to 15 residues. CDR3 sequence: CATSDLAGPEETQYF. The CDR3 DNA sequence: TGTGCCACCAGTGATTTGGCCGGGCCAGAAGAGACCCAGTACTTC.

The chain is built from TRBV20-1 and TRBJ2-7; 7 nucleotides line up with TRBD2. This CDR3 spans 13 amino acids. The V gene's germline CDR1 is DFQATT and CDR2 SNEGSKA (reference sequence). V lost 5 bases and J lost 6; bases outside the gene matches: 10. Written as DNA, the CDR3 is TGCAGTGCTCCCCCTGCGGGAGACCCCGAGCAGTACTTC. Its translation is CSAPPAGDPEQYF.

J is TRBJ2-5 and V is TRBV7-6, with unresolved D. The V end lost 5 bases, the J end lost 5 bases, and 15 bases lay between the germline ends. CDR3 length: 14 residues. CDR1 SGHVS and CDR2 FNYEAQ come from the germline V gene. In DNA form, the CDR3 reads TGTGCCAGCAGCCTCTCTTGGGTGAGCGAGACCCAGTACTTC. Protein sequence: CASSLSWVSETQYF.

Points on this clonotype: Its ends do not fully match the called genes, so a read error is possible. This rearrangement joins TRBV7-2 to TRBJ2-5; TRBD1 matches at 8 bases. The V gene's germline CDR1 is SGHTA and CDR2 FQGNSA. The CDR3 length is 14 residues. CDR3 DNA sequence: TGTGCCGGCAGAGAAGACAGGGGCCAAGAGACCCAGTACTTC. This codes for CAGREDRGQETQYF.

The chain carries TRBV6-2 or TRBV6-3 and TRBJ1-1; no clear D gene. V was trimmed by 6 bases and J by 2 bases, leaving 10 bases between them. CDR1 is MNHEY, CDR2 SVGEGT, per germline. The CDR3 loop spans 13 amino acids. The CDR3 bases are TGTGCCAGCAGACCCCGCTCCAACACTGAAGCTTTCTTT. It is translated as CASRPRSNTEAFF.